The clone carrying this T cell receptor (beta chain) was detected only a few times. This record comes from a study of T-cell reconstitution after alpha-beta-depleted transplantation in children. Unique molecular identifiers were used in preparing the TCRbeta library. Each CDR3 protein is one row after TCRdb ran MiXCR on the PCR reads. The sample shows approximately 350,000 distinct CDR3 sequences, about an eighth of them seen only once. This material consisted of PBMCs, taken from the stem cell graft. This TCR came from a human donor who donated a stem cell graft to a child with Fanconi anemia.

The CDR3 coding sequence is TGTGCCAGCAGCGCACAGGGGATTCGGAATGGCTACACCTTC. Protein: CASSAQGIRNGYTF. V is TRBV14 and J is TRBJ1-2; TRBD1 aligns across 7 bases. CDR1 is SGHDN and CDR2 is FVKESK in the germline V gene. V lost 5 bases and J lost 6; bases outside the gene matches: 9. CDR3 size: 14 residues.